These T cell receptor beta chains were read from a single sample in a study of T cell responses to AZD1222 COVID-19 vaccine. The table came from immunoSEQ multiplex PCR; TCRdb's copy has only in-frame clones and leaves some out. Of 140,000 to 150,000 clones detected, around 90% appear once; the ten largest clones hold around 2.1%. This material consisted of peripheral blood, taken 28 days after the second AZD1222 dose. Every receptor here comes from an adult who received the AZD1222 COVID-19 vaccine. CDR3s include the opening cysteine and the closing phenylalanine or tryptophan. Fields, in order: D gene, V gene, clone size, J gene, CDR3 DNA, CDR3 protein. A D gene is named only where the DNA matches it firmly. The size field is filled for only some rows; it gives once, few, many or a size class.

NA	TRBV2	once	TRBJ1-4	TGTGCCAGCAGTGAACGGGGGGCGGTGGTAAAACTGTTTTTT	CASSERGAVVKLFF
NA	TRBV14	NA	TRBJ1-2	TGTGCCAGCAGCCACGGGCCCACCTATGGCTACACCTTC	CASSHGPTYGYTF
NA	TRBV7-3	NA	TRBJ1-2	TGTGCCAGCAGCCCCAGTGGGGACTATGGCTACACCTTC	CASSPSGDYGYTF
NA	TRBV7-3	once	TRBJ2-3	TGTGCCAGCAGCTTATCCGGGTTGGGGGATACGCAGTATTTT	CASSLSGLGDTQYF
NA	TRBV7-2	once	TRBJ2-5	TGTGCCAGCAGCAGCCCGGGACATTTAAGCCAAGAGACCCAGTACTTC	CASSSPGHLSQETQYF
TRBD1	TRBV9	NA	TRBJ1-5	TGTGCCAGCAGCGTAGATGGGGGGACAGGGGGCGCTCAGCCCCAGCATTTT	CASSVDGGTGGAQPQHF
NA	TRBV6-5	NA	TRBJ1-1	TGTGCCAGCAGAGCCGACAAGAACACTGAAGCTTTCTTT	CASRADKNTEAFF
TRBD1	TRBV5-4	NA	TRBJ1-4	TGTGCCAGCAGCTCCCGACAGGGGGAAGAGAAACTGTTTTTT	CASSSRQGEEKLFF
NA	TRBV6-5	NA	TRBJ2-1	TGTGCCAGCACTGGACAGTCGCGATCCTACAATGAGCAGTTCTTC	CASTGQSRSYNEQFF
NA	TRBV7-2	once	TRBJ2-2	TGTGCCAGCAGCGCCGGGGGATCGAACACCGGGGAGCTGTTTTTT	CASSAGGSNTGELFF
NA	TRBV7-9	NA	TRBJ1-1	TGTGCCAGCAGCTTAGAACGGCTGAACACTGAAGCTTTCTTT	CASSLERLNTEAFF
NA	TRBV15	NA	TRBJ1-5	TGTGCCACCAGCAGAGATTTTTTGGCAGGACAGAGCAATCAGCCCCAGCATTTT	CATSRDFLAGQSNQPQHF
NA	TRBV9	NA	TRBJ1-4	TGTGCCAGCAGCGTAGATCGGGCGGCTAATGAAAAACTGTTTTTT	CASSVDRAANEKLFF
TRBD2	TRBV7-3	NA	TRBJ2-1	TGTGCCAGCAGCCCGCAGGGGTTAGCGGGGGACAATGAGCAGTTCTTC	CASSPQGLAGDNEQFF
NA	TRBV5-1	few	TRBJ2-2	TGCGCCAGCAGCTTAATCGCAGTAAACACCGGGGAGCTGTTTTTT	CASSLIAVNTGELFF
NA	TRBV6-4	NA	TRBJ1-6	TGTGCCAGCAGTGAGTGGAACGGTAATTCACCCCTCCACTTT	CASSEWNGNSPLHF
NA	TRBV5-1	once	TRBJ2-7	TGCGCCAGCAGCCCCCAGGGGTCTCCCTACGAGCAGTACTTC	CASSPQGSPYEQYF
NA	TRBV10-3	NA	TRBJ2-5	TGTGCCATCAGTGCGGAGGGGGGGACCCAGTACTTC	CAISAEGGTQYF
TRBD1	TRBV18	NA	TRBJ1-2	TGTGCCAGCTCAGACGGACAGGGGGCAATTTTTGGCTACACCTTC	CASSDGQGAIFGYTF
NA	TRBV18	NA	TRBJ1-2	TGTGCCAGCTCAACCGGACAAACGAGGTCCGGGGTCTACACCTTC	CASSTGQTRSGVYTF
NA	TRBV7-2	NA	TRBJ1-3	TGTGCCAGCAGCTTAGATAGCCGGCCTGGAAACACCATATATTTT	CASSLDSRPGNTIYF
TRBD2	TRBV29-1	NA	TRBJ2-1	TGCAGTGGGGGGGACTTGAGGAATGAGCAGTTCTTC	CSGGDLRNEQFF
TRBD1	TRBV6-5	NA	TRBJ1-2	TGTGCCAGCAGAACCAGACAGGGGGGATCAAGTGGCTACACCTTC	CASRTRQGGSSGYTF
NA	TRBV7-9	NA	TRBJ2-7	TGTGCCAGCAACCCAACAGCCTCCTACGAGCAGTACTTC	CASNPTASYEQYF
NA	TRBV7-6	NA	TRBJ1-3	TGTGCCAGCAGCTTAGAGGTGGCAGAATGGGGGCAGGGGTCGAACTCTGGAAACACCATATATTTT	CASSLEVAEWGQGSNSGNTIYF
NA	TRBV13	few	TRBJ1-1	TGTGCCAGCAGCCCCGCCGGGTTGCTGAGAGCTTTCTTT	CASSPAGLLRAFF
TRBD1	TRBV7-2	NA	TRBJ1-1	TGTGCCAGCACCCTAACAGGGGGGGTTACTGAAGCTTTCTTT	CASTLTGGVTEAFF
NA	TRBV4-1	once	TRBJ1-2	TGCGCCAGCAGCCAAGTGGCCCGAAACTATGGCTACACCTTC	CASSQVARNYGYTF
TRBD1	TRBV30	NA	TRBJ2-1	TGTGCCTGGAGTCCACTCCCCCTCCGGGACAGGGACGCCTCGTACAATGAGCAGTTCTTC	CAWSPLPLRDRDASYNEQFF
NA	TRBV29-1	NA	TRBJ1-2	TGCAGCGTTCCGGCGGGTAGGGCTGGCTATGGCTACACCTTC	CSVPAGRAGYGYTF
TRBD1	TRBV2	few	TRBJ1-1	TGTGCCAGGGGGACAGGGCGGGTGAACACTGAAGCTTTCTTT	CARGTGRVNTEAFF
TRBD1	TRBV10-3	once	TRBJ2-7	TGTGCCATCAGCCGGACAGGGGGCTCCTACGAGCAGTACTTC	CAISRTGGSYEQYF
NA	TRBV18	NA	TRBJ2-3	TGTGCCAGCTCACCACATCCCCGCACAGATACGCAGTATTTT	CASSPHPRTDTQYF
TRBD1	TRBV2	NA	TRBJ1-5	TGTGCCAGCAGGGACAGGACGTATAGCAATCAGCCCCAGCATTTT	CASRDRTYSNQPQHF
NA	TRBV3-1/TRBV3-2	NA	TRBJ1-1	TGTGCCAGCAGCAAATCCCGGGCTACGAACACTGAAGCTTTCTTT	CASSKSRATNTEAFF
NA	TRBV5-1	NA	TRBJ1-3	TGCGCCAGCAGCTTTGACGGGACCTCTGGAAACACCATATATTTT	CASSFDGTSGNTIYF
NA	TRBV7-2	NA	TRBJ1-5	TGTGCCAGCAGCTCCACCGCCTTAGCCTCGATTCAGCCCCAGCATTTT	CASSSTALASIQPQHF
NA	TRBV5-1	NA	TRBJ1-1	TGCGCCAGCAGCACCCAGGGACAAATAAACACTGAAGCTTTCTTT	CASSTQGQINTEAFF
TRBD2	TRBV7-9	few	TRBJ2-1	TGTGCCAGCAGCCCACTAGCGGGGCCCTACAATGAGCAGTTCTTC	CASSPLAGPYNEQFF
TRBD2	TRBV9	once	TRBJ2-3	TGTGCCAGCAATGGAGGCGGGGGGGCCGCAGATACGCAGTATTTT	CASNGGGGAADTQYF
NA	TRBV5-6	NA	TRBJ2-3	TGTGCCAGCAGCTTGAACAGGGCAGATACGCAGTATTTT	CASSLNRADTQYF